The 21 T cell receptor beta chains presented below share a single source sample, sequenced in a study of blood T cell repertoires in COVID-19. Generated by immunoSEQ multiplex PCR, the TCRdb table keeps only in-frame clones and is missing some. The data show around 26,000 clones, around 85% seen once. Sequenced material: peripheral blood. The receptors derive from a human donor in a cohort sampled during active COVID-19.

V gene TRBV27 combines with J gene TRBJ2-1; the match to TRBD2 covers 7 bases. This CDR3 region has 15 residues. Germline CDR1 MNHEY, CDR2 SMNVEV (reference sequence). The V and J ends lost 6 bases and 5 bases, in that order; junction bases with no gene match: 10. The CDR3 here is CASRPFGAGNNEQFF. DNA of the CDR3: TGTGCCAGCAGACCCTTTGGAGCGGGAAACAATGAGCAGTTCTTC.

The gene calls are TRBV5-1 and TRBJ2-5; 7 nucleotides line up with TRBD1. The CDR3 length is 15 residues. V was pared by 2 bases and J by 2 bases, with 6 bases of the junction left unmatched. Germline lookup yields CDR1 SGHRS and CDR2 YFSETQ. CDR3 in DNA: TGCGCCAGCAGCTTAAGGGACAGCAAGCAAGAGACCCAGTACTTC. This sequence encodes CASSLRDSKQETQYF.

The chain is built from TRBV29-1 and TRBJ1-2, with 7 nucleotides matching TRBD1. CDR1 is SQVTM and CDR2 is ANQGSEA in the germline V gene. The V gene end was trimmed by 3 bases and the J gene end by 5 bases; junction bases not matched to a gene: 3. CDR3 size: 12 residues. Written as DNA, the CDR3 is TGCAGCGTTGAGGCAGGGGGATATGGCTACACCTTC. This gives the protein CSVEAGGYGYTF.

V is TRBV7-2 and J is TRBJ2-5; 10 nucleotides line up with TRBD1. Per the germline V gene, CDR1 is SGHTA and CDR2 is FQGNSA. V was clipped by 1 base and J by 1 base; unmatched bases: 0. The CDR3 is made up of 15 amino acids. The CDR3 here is CASSLGDRGQETQYF. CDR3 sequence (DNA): TGTGCCAGCAGCTTAGGGGACAGGGGCCAAGAGACCCAGTACTTC.

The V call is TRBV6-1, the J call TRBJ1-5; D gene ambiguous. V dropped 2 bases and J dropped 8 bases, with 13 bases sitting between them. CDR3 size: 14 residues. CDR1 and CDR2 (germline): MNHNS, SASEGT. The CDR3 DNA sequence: TGTGCCAGCAGTGAAATTGGGGAGTGGGAGCCCCAGCATTTT. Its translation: CASSEIGEWEPQHF.

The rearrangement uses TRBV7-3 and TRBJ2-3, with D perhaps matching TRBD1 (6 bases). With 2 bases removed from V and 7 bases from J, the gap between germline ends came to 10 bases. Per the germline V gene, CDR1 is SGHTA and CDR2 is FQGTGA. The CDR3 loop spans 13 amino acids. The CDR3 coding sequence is TGTGCCAGCAGCTTAGATCGGGACAATACGCAGTATTTT. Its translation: CASSLDRDNTQYF.

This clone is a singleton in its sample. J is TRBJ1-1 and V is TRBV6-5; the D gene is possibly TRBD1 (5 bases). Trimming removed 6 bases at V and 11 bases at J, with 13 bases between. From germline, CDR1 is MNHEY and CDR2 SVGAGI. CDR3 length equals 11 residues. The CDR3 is CASSRGLRAFF. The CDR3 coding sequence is TGTGCCAGCAGCCGGGGACTAAGGGCTTTCTTT.

CDR3 protein: CASSPRLATYEQYF. The CDR3 coding sequence is TGTGCCAGCAGTCCTCGCCTAGCGACCTACGAGCAGTACTTC. The J gene is TRBJ2-7, the V gene TRBV28; D possibly corresponds to TRBD2 (6 bases). Between the trimmed V and J ends, which lost 5 bases and 2 bases, there was a span of 13 bases. Looked up from germline, CDR1 is MDHEN and CDR2 is SYDVKM. CDR3 size: 14 residues.

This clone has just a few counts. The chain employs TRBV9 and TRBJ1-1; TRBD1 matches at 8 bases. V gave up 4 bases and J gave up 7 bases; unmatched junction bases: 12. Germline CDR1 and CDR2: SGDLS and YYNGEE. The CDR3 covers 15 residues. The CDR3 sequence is CASSRHHPTGDEAFF. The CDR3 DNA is TGTGCCAGCAGCCGACACCATCCGACAGGGGATGAAGCTTTCTTT.

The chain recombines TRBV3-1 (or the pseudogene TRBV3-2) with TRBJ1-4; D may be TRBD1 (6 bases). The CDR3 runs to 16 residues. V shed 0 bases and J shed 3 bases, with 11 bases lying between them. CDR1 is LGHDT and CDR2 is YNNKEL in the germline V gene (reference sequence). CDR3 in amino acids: CASSQDRGHSNEKLFF. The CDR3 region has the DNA TGTGCCAGCAGCCAAGATAGGGGACACTCTAATGAAAAACTGTTTTTT.

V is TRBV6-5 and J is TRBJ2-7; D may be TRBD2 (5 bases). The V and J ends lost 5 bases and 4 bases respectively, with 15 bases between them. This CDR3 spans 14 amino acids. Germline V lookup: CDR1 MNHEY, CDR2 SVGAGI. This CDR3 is CASSLGGRGYEQYF. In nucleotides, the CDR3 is TGTGCCAGCAGTCTCGGTGGTCGGGGTTACGAGCAGTACTTC.

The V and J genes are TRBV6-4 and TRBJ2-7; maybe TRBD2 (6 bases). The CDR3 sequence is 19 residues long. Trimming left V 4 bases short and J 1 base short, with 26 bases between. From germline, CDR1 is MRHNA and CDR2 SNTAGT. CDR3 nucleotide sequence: TGTGCCAGCAGTGCCAAAAGACAGCGGGCGGAAGAACTTTCCTACGAGCAGTACTTC. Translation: CASSAKRQRAEELSYEQYF.

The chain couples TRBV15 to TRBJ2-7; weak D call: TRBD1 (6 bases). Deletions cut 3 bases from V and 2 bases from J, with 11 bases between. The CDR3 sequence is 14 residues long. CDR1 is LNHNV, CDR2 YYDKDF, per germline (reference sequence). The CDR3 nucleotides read TGTGCCACCAGCAGCACCAGGACAGCCTACGAGCAGTACTTC. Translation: CATSSTRTAYEQYF.

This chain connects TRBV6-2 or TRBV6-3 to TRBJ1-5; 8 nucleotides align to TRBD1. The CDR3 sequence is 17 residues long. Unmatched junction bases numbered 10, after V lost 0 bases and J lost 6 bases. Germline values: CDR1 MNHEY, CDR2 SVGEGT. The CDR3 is CASSYSVGRGPSQPQHF. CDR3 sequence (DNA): TGTGCCAGCAGTTACTCGGTTGGCAGGGGGCCCAGTCAGCCCCAGCATTTT.

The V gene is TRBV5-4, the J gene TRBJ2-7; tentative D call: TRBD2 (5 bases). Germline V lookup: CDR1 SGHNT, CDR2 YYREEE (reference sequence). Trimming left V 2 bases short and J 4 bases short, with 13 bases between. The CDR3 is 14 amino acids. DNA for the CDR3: TGTGCCAGCAGCTTAACCGGACTGGGATACGAGCAGTACTTC. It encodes CASSLTGLGYEQYF. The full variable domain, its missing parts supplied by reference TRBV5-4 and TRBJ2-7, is ETGVTQSPTHLIKTRGQQVTLRCSSQSGHNTVSWYQQALGQGPQFIFQYYREEENGRGNFPPRFSGLQFPNYSSELNVNALELDDSALYLCASSLTGLGYEQYFGPGTRLTVT.

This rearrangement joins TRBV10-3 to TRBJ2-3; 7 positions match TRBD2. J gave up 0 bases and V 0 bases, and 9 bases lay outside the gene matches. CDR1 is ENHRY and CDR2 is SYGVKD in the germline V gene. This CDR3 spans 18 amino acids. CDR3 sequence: CAISESVRDYTSTDTQYF. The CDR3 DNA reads TGTGCCATCAGTGAGTCCGTGCGGGACTATACTAGCACAGATACGCAGTATTTT.

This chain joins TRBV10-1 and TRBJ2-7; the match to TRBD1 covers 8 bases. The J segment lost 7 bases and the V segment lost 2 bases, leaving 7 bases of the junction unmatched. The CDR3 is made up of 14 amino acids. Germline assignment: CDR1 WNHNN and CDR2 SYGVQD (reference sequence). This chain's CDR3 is CASSENRGDGEQYF. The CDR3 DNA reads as TGCGCCAGCAGTGAGAACAGGGGGGACGGGGAGCAGTACTTC.

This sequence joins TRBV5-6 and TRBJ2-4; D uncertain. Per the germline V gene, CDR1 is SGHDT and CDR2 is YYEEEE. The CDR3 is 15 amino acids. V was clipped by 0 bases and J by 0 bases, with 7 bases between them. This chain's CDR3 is CASSLGKLAKNIQYF. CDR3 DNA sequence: TGTGCCAGCAGCTTGGGCAAGCTAGCCAAAAACATTCAGTACTTC.

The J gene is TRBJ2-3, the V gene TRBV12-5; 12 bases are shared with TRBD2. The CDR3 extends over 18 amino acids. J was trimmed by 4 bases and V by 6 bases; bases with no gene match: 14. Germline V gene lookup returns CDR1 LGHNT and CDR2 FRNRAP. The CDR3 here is CASGPTPSGRAIPDTQYF. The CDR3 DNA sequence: TGTGCTAGTGGCCCTACACCTAGCGGGAGGGCCATCCCAGATACGCAGTATTTT.

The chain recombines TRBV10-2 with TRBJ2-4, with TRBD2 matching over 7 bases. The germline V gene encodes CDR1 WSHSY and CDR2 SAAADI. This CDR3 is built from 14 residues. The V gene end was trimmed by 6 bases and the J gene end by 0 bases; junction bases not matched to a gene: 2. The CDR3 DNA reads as TGCGCCAGCAGCGGGGAGGGAGCCAAAAACATTCAGTACTTC. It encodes CASSGEGAKNIQYF.

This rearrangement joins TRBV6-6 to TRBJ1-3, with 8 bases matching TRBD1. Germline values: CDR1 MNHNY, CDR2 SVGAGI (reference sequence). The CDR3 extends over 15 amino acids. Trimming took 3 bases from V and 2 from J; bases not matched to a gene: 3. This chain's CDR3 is CASSYSTGAGNTIYF. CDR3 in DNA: TGTGCCAGCAGTTATTCGACAGGGGCTGGAAACACCATATATTTT.